This T cell receptor (beta chain) was observed in a study of blood T cell repertoires in COVID-19. TCRdb's copy holds only in-frame clones and misses some; the assay was immunoSEQ multiplex PCR. The table shows some 240,000 clones, with approximately 86% occurring only once. Germline V gene data show CDR1 as MDHEN and CDR2 as SYDVKM. V gave up 6 bases and J gave up 3 bases; unmatched junction bases: 8. The CDR3 runs to 15 residues. The sequence derives from a man between 60 and 75 years old who had recovered from COVID-19. Sequenced material: peripheral blood. The chain recombines TRBV28 with TRBJ1-5, with TRBD1 matching 7 bases. The CDR3 nucleotides are TGTGCCAGCAGGCGGGGACAGATCTTCAATCAGCCCCAGCATTTT. It codes for CASRRGQIFNQPQHF.